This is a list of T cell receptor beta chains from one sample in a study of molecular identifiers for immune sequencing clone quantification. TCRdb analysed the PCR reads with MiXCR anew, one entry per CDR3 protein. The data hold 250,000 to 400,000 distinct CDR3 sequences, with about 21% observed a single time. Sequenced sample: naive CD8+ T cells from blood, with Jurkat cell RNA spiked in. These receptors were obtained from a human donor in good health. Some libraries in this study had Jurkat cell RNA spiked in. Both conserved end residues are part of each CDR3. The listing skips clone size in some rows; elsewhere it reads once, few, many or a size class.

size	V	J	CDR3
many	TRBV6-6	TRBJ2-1	CASSYSDNEQFF
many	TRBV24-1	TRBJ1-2	CATSDSNRADYGYTF
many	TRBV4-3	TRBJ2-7	CASSQEAGSSYEQYF
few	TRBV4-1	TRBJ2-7	CASSQGGGVGYEQYF
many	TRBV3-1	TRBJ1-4	CASSQGTHDGLEKLFF
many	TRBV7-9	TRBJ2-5	CASSLINQETQYF
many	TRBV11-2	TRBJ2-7	CASSLEVGNEQYF
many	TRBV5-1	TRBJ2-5	CASSYLRDFQETQYF
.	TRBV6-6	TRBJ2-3	CASSYVRLAFTDTQYF
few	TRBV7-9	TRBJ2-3	CASSPRWGVRDTQYF
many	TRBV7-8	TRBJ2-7	CASSPTPGLGNEQYF
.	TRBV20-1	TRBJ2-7	CSARPQGASLYEQHF
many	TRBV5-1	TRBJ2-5	CASSRTGQGSAETQYF
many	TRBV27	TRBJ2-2	CASSYRTAMNTGELFF
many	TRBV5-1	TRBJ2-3	CASSLATGGSTDTQYF
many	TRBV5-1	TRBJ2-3	CASSPGHWTDTQYF
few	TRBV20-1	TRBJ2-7	CSAPRFGTSGVSSYEQYF
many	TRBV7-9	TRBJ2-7	CASSSIAGISEQYF
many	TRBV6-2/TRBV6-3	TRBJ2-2	CASSEKYTGELFF
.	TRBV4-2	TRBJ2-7	CASSQVGTWENEQYF
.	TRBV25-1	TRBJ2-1	CASSEYGAQTYNEQFF
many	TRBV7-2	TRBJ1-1	CASSLGTGGAFF
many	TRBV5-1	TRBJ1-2	CASSWDSYQVYGYTF
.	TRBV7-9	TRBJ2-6	CASSATQGLPGANVLTF
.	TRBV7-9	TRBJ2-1	CASSGLLIYDEQFF
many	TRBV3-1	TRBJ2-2	CASSQGSPAVGKAGELFF
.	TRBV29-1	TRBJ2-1	CSSASYNEQFF
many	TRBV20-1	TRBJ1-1	CSATAADSEAFF
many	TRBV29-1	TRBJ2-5	CSVDSPSYQETQYF
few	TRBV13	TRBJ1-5	CASSVAGVQPQHF
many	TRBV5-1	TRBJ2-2	CASSFYDGNTGELFF
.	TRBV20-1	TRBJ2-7	CSAREGEQYF
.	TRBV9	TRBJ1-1	CASSVIDAGANTETFF
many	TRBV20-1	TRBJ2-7	CSARWRTGGPYEQYF
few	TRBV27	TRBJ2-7	CASSTWTENYEQYF
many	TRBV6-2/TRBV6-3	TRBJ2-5	CASSYSTAETQYF
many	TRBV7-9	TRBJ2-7	CASSPRQRQDEQYF
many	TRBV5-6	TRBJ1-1	CASSRPKNTEAFF
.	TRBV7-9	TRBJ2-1	CASSSTITWQGFYNEQFF
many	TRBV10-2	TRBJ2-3	CASSESTGDTQYF
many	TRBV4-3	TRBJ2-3	CASSQDPADTQYF
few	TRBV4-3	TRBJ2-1	CASSRLTGDNEQFF
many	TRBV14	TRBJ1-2	CASSQGTGTGFYGYTF
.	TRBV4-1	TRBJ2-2	CASSQALGTRGTGELFF
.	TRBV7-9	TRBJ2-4	CASSPTRQKLLAKNIQYF
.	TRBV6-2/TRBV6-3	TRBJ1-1	CASSYDSQGRGEAFF
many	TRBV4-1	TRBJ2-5	CASSPIQGNQETQYF
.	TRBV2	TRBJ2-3	CASQAGVGPDTQYF
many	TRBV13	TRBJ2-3	CASSLSSAAADTQYF
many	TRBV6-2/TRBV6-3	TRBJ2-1	CASSYWGTSLFF
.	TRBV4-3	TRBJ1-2	CASIQDRIGRGTRGYGYTF
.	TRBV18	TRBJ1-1	CASSPERVNAEAFF
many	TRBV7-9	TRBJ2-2	CASSYTGDHTGELFF